This T cell receptor beta chain was identified in a study of response to subunit inactivated influenza vaccine (dated by TCRdb to between 2018 and 2020). Regarding the research as a whole: Deep quantitative T cell receptor repertoire profiling was used in the study to track responses to a trivalent subunit inactivated influenza vaccine. Broad study findings and their caveats: The authors suggested that each seasonal influenza vaccination may recruit only a limited number of new T cells.

Receptors were amplified or captured by RT-PCR. TCRdb shows the sequencer as Illumina HiSeq 2500. The public reads were reanalyzed by TCRdb: fastp trimming at Q25, MiXCR alignment, in-frame beta chains only. Rows merge per CDR3 protein into single entries with the most common DNA and genes. Across this sample there are more than 400,000 distinct CDR3 sequences, with roughly 7.6% seen only once. The ten largest clones capture around 13% of the sample. This clonotype has only a few counts. Its specific antigen is unknown. Per-base qualities were not stored, and no clone one base away is much larger. The junction carries 14 bases between V and J, which are trimmed by 5 bases and 0 bases respectively. Looking up the germline V gene yields CDR1 MNHNS and CDR2 SASEGT. The CDR3 runs 16 amino acids, cysteine and phenylalanine included. Left in the record is the CDR3 DNA by itself, 48 bases read in frame from the first base.

The specimen comprised PBMCs from blood, sampled 23 months after vaccination. The clonotype originates from a man aged 50 to 69 who received an inactivated influenza vaccine. Donor details come from another sample of the same person, matched by shared clones. This chain joins TRBV6-1 to TRBJ1-3; the D gene assignment is ambiguous. CDR3 loop: CASSPFRRSSGNTIYF. The sequence in DNA is TGTGCCAGCAGTCCCTTTAGGCGGAGCTCTGGAAACACCATATATTTT.